This T cell receptor beta chain was identified during a study of tumor and adjacent non-tumor tissue in lung cancer. Study results and limitations: Tumor tissue had significantly higher TCR diversity than normal lung.

TCRbeta libraries were built with three rounds of nested PCR, modified from ARM-PCR. TCRdb re-called the multiplex PCR reads with MiXCR, one entry per CDR3 protein. Of 45,000 or so distinct CDR3 sequences in the sample, roughly 62% were seen once. The template was RNA from unsorted bulk tissue. This non-tumor lung sample came from over 3 cm beyond the tumor edge. Trimming left V 1 base short and J 12 bases short, with 16 bases between. Germline CDR1 reads SGHTA; CDR2 reads FQGTGA. The CDR3 runs 14 residues. A single count supports this clonotype. Its antigen is undetermined. Material: distant non-tumor lung tissue. The chain combines TRBV7-3 with TRBJ2-1, with a weak D call TRBD2 (6 bases). The source is a woman in her forties with non-small cell lung cancer. The CDR3 protein is CASSLMTRGRGQFF. The CDR3 DNA reads as TGTGCCAGCAGCTTAATGACTAGAGGAAGGGGGCAGTTCTTC.